These 18 T cell receptor beta chains share one sample of origin, sequenced in a study of persistence of HIV-infected CD4 T cells. Overlapping HIV-1 Gag 15-mer peptides at around 1 ug per peptide per mL were used. Responding CD4+ T cells were sorted by upregulation of both CD40 ligand and CD69. Sequencing used immunoSEQ version 4 in survey mode. Measured with immunoSEQ multiplex PCR; TCRdb has only the in-frame clones, and not every one. The sample contains under 40,000 clones, roughly 70% of which appear only once. The antigens for these receptors are not known. Sequences were derived from CD4+ T cells sorted from PBMCs after approximately 19-hour stimulation, sampled from a patient who received antiretroviral therapy. These TCRs come from an adult man with HIV who was CMV-seropositive.

The chain employs TRBV4-1 and TRBJ2-1, with D uncertain. The V gene's germline CDR1 is MGHRA and CDR2 YSYEKL. The CDR3 has 15 amino acids. Trimming shortened V by 1 base and J by 4 bases, and 11 bases separated the two germline ends. CDR3 sequence: CASSQASQSYNEQFF. The DNA for the CDR3 is TGCGCCAGCAGCCAAGCGTCACAGTCTTACAATGAGCAGTTCTTC.

This rearrangement joins TRBV3-1 (or the pseudogene TRBV3-2) to TRBJ2-7; D not resolved. CDR1 and CDR2 from the germline V gene are LGHDT and YNNKEL (reference sequence). The CDR3 covers 13 residues. The V end was cut by 4 bases, the J end by 3 bases, with 10 bases between. The CDR3 nucleotides are TGTGCCAGCAGCCTGACCCCCTACTACGAGCAGTACTTC. As protein: CASSLTPYYEQYF.

This chain links TRBV18 with TRBJ1-5; D gene unclear. The length of the CDR3 is 15 residues. Trimming shortened V by 4 bases and J by 4 bases, and 14 bases separated the two germline ends. Germline values: CDR1 KGHSH, CDR2 LQKENI. The CDR3 DNA sequence: TGTGCCAGCTCACTTACGGACGGAGGGAATCAGCCCCAGCATTTT. Residues: CASSLTDGGNQPQHF.

This clone was recorded once. The genes are TRBV28 and TRBJ1-5, with D unclear. CDR3 size: 13 residues. V was trimmed by 3 bases and J by 6 bases, leaving 9 bases between them. CDR1 and CDR2 (germline): MDHEN, SYDVKM. CDR3 DNA sequence: TGTGCCAGCAGTTTGAAGGGCGGTCAGCCCCAGCATTTT. Its protein product is CASSLKGGQPQHF.

The chain couples TRBV18 to TRBJ2-2, with unresolved D. CDR1 and CDR2 (germline): KGHSH, LQKENI. V dropped 0 bases and J dropped 5 bases, with 13 bases sitting between them. This CDR3 contains 16 residues. This CDR3 reads CASSPPSIRATGELFF. CDR3 coding DNA: TGTGCCAGCTCACCACCGTCTATCCGGGCAACCGGGGAGCTGTTTTTT.

V gene TRBV18 combines with J gene TRBJ2-7, with D perhaps TRBD1 or TRBD2 (5 bases each). CDR3 size: 13 residues. Between the trimmed V and J ends, which lost 2 bases and 4 bases, there was a span of 9 bases. Germline V CDR1 and CDR2: KGHSH, LQKENI. This CDR3 is CASSPVGEYEQYF. The CDR3 nucleotides read TGTGCCAGCTCACCAGTGGGGGAATACGAGCAGTACTTC.

The chain is built from TRBV7-6 and TRBJ1-1; D gene ambiguous. This CDR3 region has 13 residues. Per the germline V gene, CDR1 is SGHVS and CDR2 is FNYEAQ. V was pared by 5 bases and J by 5 bases, with 12 bases between. This CDR3 is CASSPTPQTEAFF. The CDR3 DNA reads TGTGCCAGCAGCCCCACCCCGCAGACTGAAGCTTTCTTT.

This clone came up a few times. The chain combines TRBV19 with TRBJ1-5; a possible D gene is TRBD1 (6 bases). The CDR3 spans 16 residues. V gave up 7 bases and J gave up 0 bases, with 16 bases separating them. CDR1 and CDR2 (germline): LNHDA, SQIVND (reference sequence). The CDR3 loop is CASTSMEGGSNQPQHF. In DNA, the CDR3 is TGTGCCAGTACCTCCATGGAGGGGGGTAGCAATCAGCCCCAGCATTTT.

This clone was picked up a small number of times. This sequence joins TRBV7-2 and TRBJ2-7; TRBD1 matches at 12 bases. There are 16 residues in the CDR3. J lost 4 bases, V lost 3 bases, and 7 bases had no gene match. Germline assignment: CDR1 SGHTA and CDR2 FQGNSA. CDR3 region: CASSFSGTGGNYEQYF. Written as DNA, the CDR3 is TGTGCCAGCAGCTTCAGCGGGACAGGGGGCAATTACGAGCAGTACTTC.

The chain uses TRBV15 and TRBJ1-2; D not certain. Germline V gene lookup returns CDR1 LNHNV and CDR2 YYDKDF (reference sequence). The CDR3 consists of 13 residues. The germline V and J ends were trimmed by 3 bases and 8 bases, with 13 bases remaining between them. This chain's CDR3 is CATSRGGFEGYTF. In DNA form, the CDR3 reads TGTGCCACCAGCAGGGGAGGGTTCGAGGGCTACACCTTC.

The chain uses TRBV4-1 and TRBJ2-1, with D uncertain. Germline lookup yields CDR1 MGHRA and CDR2 YSYEKL. The CDR3 extends over 13 amino acids. Trimming removed 0 bases from V and 12 bases from J, with 12 bases in between. The CDR3 sequence is CASSQESYLGQFF. DNA of the CDR3: TGCGCCAGCAGCCAAGAGTCGTATCTGGGGCAGTTCTTC.

This chain links TRBV5-1 with TRBJ2-2; TRBD2 might be the D (5 bases). Trimming pared 4 bases from V and 2 bases from J, leaving 12 bases between. Germline-derived CDR1 and CDR2 are SGHRS and YFSETQ. The CDR3 length is 15 residues. This chain's CDR3 is CASSPSRGNTGELFF. As DNA, the CDR3 is TGCGCCAGCAGCCCGAGTCGGGGAAACACCGGGGAGCTGTTTTTT.

The chain combines TRBV19 with TRBJ2-2, with D perhaps matching TRBD1 (5 bases). The V end lost 5 bases, the J end lost 5 bases, and 9 bases lay between the germline ends. Germline assignment: CDR1 LNHDA and CDR2 SQIVND (reference sequence). This CDR3 has 13 amino acids. CDR3 bases: TGTGCCAGTAGTTCAAGACAGACCGGGGAGCTGTTTTTT. Amino acids: CASSSRQTGELFF.

The genes are TRBV7-8 and TRBJ2-3, with TRBD2 matching 9 bases. With 2 bases clipped from V and 4 bases from J, the junction kept 10 bases outside the gene matches. CDR1 SGHVS and CDR2 FQNEAQ come from the germline V gene. This CDR3 is built from 17 residues. The CDR3 here is CASSLSLRGGSSDTQYF. CDR3 DNA sequence: TGTGCCAGCAGCTTAAGCTTGCGGGGGGGGTCTTCAGATACGCAGTATTTT.

This clone rates as medium-sized. The same CDR3 can be traced to other DNA sequences in this sample. The chain combines TRBV6-1 with TRBJ2-6; D is undetermined. The CDR3 runs 15 residues. CDR1 is MNHNS and CDR2 is SASEGT in the germline V gene. The germline V and J ends were trimmed by 3 bases and 2 bases, with 8 bases remaining between them. The CDR3 protein is CASSEFLTGANVLTF. The CDR3 DNA reads as TGTGCCAGCAGTGAGTTTTTGACTGGGGCCAACGTCCTGACTTTC.

This chain links TRBV27 with TRBJ2-1, with D unresolved. This CDR3 has 14 amino acids. The germline V and J ends were trimmed by 7 bases and 8 bases, with 18 bases remaining between them. The V gene's germline CDR1 is MNHEY and CDR2 SMNVEV (reference sequence). CDR3 coding DNA: TGTGCCAGCACCCCGACCCCGGCTCAGGATGAGCAGTTCTTC. It encodes CASTPTPAQDEQFF.

This sequence joins TRBV9 and TRBJ1-1; D is uncertain. The CDR3 contains 15 residues. With 0 bases removed from V and 1 base from J, the gap between germline ends came to 10 bases. The germline V gene encodes CDR1 SGDLS and CDR2 YYNGEE. CDR3 sequence: CASSVEGGPNTEAFF. In DNA form, the CDR3 reads TGTGCCAGCAGCGTAGAGGGAGGGCCGAACACTGAAGCTTTCTTT.

The chain employs TRBV19 and TRBJ2-1; 9 bases are shared with TRBD2. The CDR3 has 17 amino acids. Germline-derived CDR1 and CDR2 are LNHDA and SQIVND (reference sequence). V trimming: 0 bases; J trimming: 6 bases; junction bases outside the gene matches: 9. The CDR3 reads CASSIDLERGARNEQFF. DNA for the CDR3: TGTGCCAGTAGTATAGATCTTGAGCGGGGGGCCCGCAATGAGCAGTTCTTC.